This T cell receptor (beta chain) is from a study of T cell repertoires in cytomegalovirus infection. Looking at the study overall: Through public TCR beta signatures, both CMV infection and matching HLA type were indicated. Study conclusions and caveats: HLA-C-restricted, CMV-specific TCR beta clonotypes were dominant ex vivo.

CDR3 length: 14 residues. The germline gives CDR1 MNHEY, CDR2 SVGEGT. V lost 8 bases, J lost 3 bases, and 9 bases stayed unmatched. On this clonotype itself: The antigen remains undetermined.

TCRdb re-derived calls from the reads in MiXCR, one entry per CDR3 protein. Here the sample spans 800,000 to 950,000 distinct CDR3 sequences, 32% being singletons. The source was cultured CD8+ T cells from PBMCs, collected from culture after CMV antigen stimulation. The receptor's source is a human donor in good health (CMV status not recorded). Some clones in this sample may be carry-over from other donors' samples. The V and J genes are TRBV6-2 or TRBV6-3 and TRBJ2-7; 8 nucleotides align to TRBD2. The CDR3 region is CASYDGSGNYEQYV. The CDR3 region has the DNA TGTGCCAGCTATGACGGTAGCGGGAACTACGAGCAGTACGTC.